This T cell receptor (beta chain) was recorded in a study of TIL therapy for anti-PD-1-resistant metastatic lung cancer. Study in general: Patients then received nivolumab; progressors got lymphodepletion, TIL and IL-2.

Trimming stripped 2 bases from V and 1 base from J, with 14 bases between. The CDR3 is 15 residues long. The germline V gene has CDR1 GTSNPN and CDR2 SVGIG (reference sequence). The libraries were made with immunoSEQ v3. Measured with immunoSEQ multiplex PCR; TCRdb has only the in-frame clones, and not every one. The data contain around 20,000 clones, around 76% of them seen just once; the ten biggest clones take up roughly 7%. Indicated time point: pre-treatment sample, taken before nivolumab and TIL therapy. The clonotype was recovered from a person aged 25 to 85 with non-small cell lung cancer. Sample: blood, taken at baseline. The chain uses TRBV30 and TRBJ1-2; D unclear. The chain's CDR3 is CAWSPLLGFNYGYTF. CDR3 in DNA: TGTGCCTGGAGTCCCCTCCTGGGGTTTAACTATGGCTACACCTTC. Drawing the rest from reference TRBV30 and TRBJ1-2, the complete variable domain is SQTIHQWPATLVQPVGSPLSLECTVEGTSNPNLYWYRQAAGRGLQLLFYSVGIGQISSEVPQNLSASRPQDRQFILSSKKLLLSDSGFYLCAWSPLLGFNYGYTFGSGTRLTVV.